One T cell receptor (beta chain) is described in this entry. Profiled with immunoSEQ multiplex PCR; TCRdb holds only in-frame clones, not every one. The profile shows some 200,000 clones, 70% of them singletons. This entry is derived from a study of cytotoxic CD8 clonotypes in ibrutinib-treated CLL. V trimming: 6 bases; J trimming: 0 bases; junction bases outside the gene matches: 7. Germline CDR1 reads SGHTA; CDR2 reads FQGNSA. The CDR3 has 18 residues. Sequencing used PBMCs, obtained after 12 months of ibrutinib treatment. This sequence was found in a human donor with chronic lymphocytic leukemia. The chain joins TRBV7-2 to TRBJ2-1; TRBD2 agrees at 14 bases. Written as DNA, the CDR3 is TGTGCCAGCAGGACCGGGACTAGCGGGAGCATCTCCTACAATGAGCAGTTCTTC. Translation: CASRTGTSGSISYNEQFF.